The 27 T cell receptor beta chains given below trace back to one sample, sequenced in a study of T cell responses to AZD1222 COVID-19 vaccine. Some clones are missing from TCRdb's copy, which holds only in-frame ones; the method was immunoSEQ multiplex PCR. The sample shows 40,000 to 55,000 clones, approximately 86% of them seen only once. Sequenced material: peripheral blood, taken 28 days after the second AZD1222 dose. These receptors originate from an adult who received the AZD1222 COVID-19 vaccine.

The V gene is TRBV2, the J gene TRBJ1-6; D unclear. The CDR3 runs 13 residues. Germline V CDR1 and CDR2: SNHLY, FYNNEI. Trimming removed 0 bases at V and 9 bases at J, with 6 bases between. The CDR3 coding sequence is TGTGCCAGCAGTGAAGCCGGCTTTTCACCCCTCCACTTT. Protein product: CASSEAGFSPLHF.

V and J are TRBV29-1 and TRBJ1-4; TRBD1 matches at 9 bases. This CDR3 has 13 residues. J gave up 7 bases and V 5 bases, and 5 bases lay outside the gene matches. Germline CDR1 is SQVTM and CDR2 is ANQGSEA. CDR3 in DNA: TGCAGCGTTCAACAGGGGGCTGGTGAAAAACTGTTTTTT. Translation: CSVQQGAGEKLFF.

This chain connects TRBV27 to TRBJ2-5, with D maybe TRBD2 (6 bases). Germline V gene sequence: CDR1 MNHEY, CDR2 SMNVEV (reference sequence). CDR3 length: 14 residues. The germline V and J ends were trimmed by 2 bases and 2 bases, with 9 bases remaining between them. The CDR3 sequence: CASSLLGGQETQYF. The CDR3 nucleotides are TGTGCCAGCAGTTTACTGGGAGGTCAAGAGACCCAGTACTTC.

The chain couples TRBV5-1 to TRBJ2-3, with a tentative D call TRBD2 (6 bases). Germline V gene lookup returns CDR1 SGHRS and CDR2 YFSETQ. The ends were cut back, 6 bases at V and 0 bases at J, with 14 bases in the middle. The CDR3 covers 15 residues. As DNA, the CDR3 is TGCGCCAGCATGAGAGGCGGGATCAGCACAGATACGCAGTATTTT. This encodes CASMRGGISTDTQYF.

The chain joins TRBV4-1 to TRBJ2-7; 9 bases are shared with TRBD2. The germline CDR1 and CDR2 sequences are MGHRA and YSYEKL. CDR3 length: 17 amino acids. After removal of 5 bases from V and 2 bases from J, the junction contained 13 bases not matched to a gene. The CDR3 sequence: CASSAQSASGGTYEQYF. As DNA, the CDR3 is TGCGCCAGCAGCGCCCAGTCCGCCAGCGGGGGGACCTACGAGCAGTACTTC.

This chain joins TRBV29-1 and TRBJ1-2, with D hard to call. Trimming pared 4 bases from V and 5 bases from J, leaving 14 bases between. The germline gives CDR1 SQVTM, CDR2 ANQGSEA. This CDR3 has 13 amino acids. The CDR3 sequence: CSVVKGNEYGYTF. The CDR3 coding sequence is TGCAGCGTTGTGAAGGGAAACGAATATGGCTACACCTTC.

The J gene is TRBJ2-5, the V gene TRBV18; TRBD1 matches 7 bases. CDR3 length: 15 residues. CDR1 is KGHSH, CDR2 LQKENI, per germline. With 0 bases clipped from V and 5 bases from J, the junction kept 6 bases outside the gene matches. The CDR3 DNA sequence: TGTGCCAGCTCACCACCAACAGGGGTAGGTGAGACCCAGTACTTC. Translation gives CASSPPTGVGETQYF.

The chain joins TRBV18 to TRBJ2-1, with D perhaps matching TRBD2 (5 bases). The CDR3 runs to 13 residues. Trimming shortened V by 0 bases and J by 8 bases, and 8 bases separated the two germline ends. Germline V gene lookup returns CDR1 KGHSH and CDR2 LQKENI. DNA of the CDR3: TGTGCCAGCTCACCACCCCTAGCATATGAGCAGTTCTTC. The encoded protein is CASSPPLAYEQFF.

This sequence joins TRBV21-1 and TRBJ2-1. TRBV21-1 is designated a pseudogene. The length of the CDR3 is 15 residues. CDR3 nucleotides: TGTGCCAGCTGTTCGGGCTCCCGCCTTTCCAATGAGCAGTTCTTC. Residues: CASCSGSRLSNEQFF.

The chain couples TRBV7-3 to TRBJ1-1; D may be TRBD1 (5 bases). V was pared by 5 bases and J by 1 base, with 11 bases between. Germline lookup yields CDR1 SGHTA and CDR2 FQGTGA. This CDR3 comprises 14 residues. The CDR3 sequence is CASSPGTSNTEAFF. CDR3 DNA sequence: TGTGCCAGCAGCCCAGGGACCTCGAACACTGAAGCTTTCTTT.

The J gene is TRBJ2-2, the V gene TRBV6-4; TRBD1 agrees at 9 bases. J lost 2 bases, V lost 9 bases, and 10 bases had no gene match. Germline assignment: CDR1 MRHNA and CDR2 SNTAGT. This CDR3 region has 16 residues. CDR3 nucleotides: TGTGCCAGTTCCCGGGACAGGGTTGTCAACACCGGGGAGCTGTTTTTT. The encoded protein is CASSRDRVVNTGELFF.

This clone was found a few times. This rearrangement joins TRBV15 to TRBJ2-7, with TRBD2 identical over 9 bases. Germline V gene data show CDR1 as LNHNV and CDR2 as YYDKDF (reference sequence). Trimming at V came to 0 bases and at J to 3 bases, leaving 3 bases not matched to a gene. The CDR3 is made up of 15 amino acids. CDR3 sequence: CATSRETAGGYEQYF. DNA of the CDR3: TGTGCCACCAGCAGAGAGACAGCGGGAGGCTACGAGCAGTACTTC.

The chain combines TRBV19 with TRBJ2-1; 8 nucleotides align to TRBD2. CDR3 size: 16 residues. Germline V gives CDR1 LNHDA, CDR2 SQIVND (reference sequence). The ends lost 6 bases at V and 0 bases at J; junction bases unmatched: 7. CDR3 residues: CASRDPSGSSYNEQFF. The CDR3 DNA follows: TGTGCCAGTAGGGACCCGAGCGGGAGCTCCTACAATGAGCAGTTCTTC.

J is TRBJ1-1 and V is TRBV19; maybe TRBD1 (5 bases). Deletions cut 3 bases from V and 7 bases from J, with 21 bases between. Looked up from germline, CDR1 is LNHDA and CDR2 is SQIVND (reference sequence). The CDR3 sequence is 16 residues long. DNA of the CDR3: TGTGCCAGTAGTATTTTACTCGGGACGGCTATGATTGAAGCTTTCTTT. This codes for CASSILLGTAMIEAFF. The full variable domain, rest sourced from reference TRBV19 and TRBJ1-1, is DGGITQSPKYLFRKEGQNVTLSCEQNLNHDAMYWYRQDPGQGLRLIYYSQIVNDFQKGDIAEGYSVSREKKESFPLTVTSAQKNPTAFYLCASSILLGTAMIEAFFGQGTRLTVV.

The CDR3 reads CASKTGGGRTYEQYF. As DNA, the CDR3 is TGTGCCAGCAAGACGGGCGGGGGCAGGACCTACGAGCAGTACTTC. The V and J genes are TRBV7-2 and TRBJ2-7, with a tentative D call TRBD2 (7 bases). V gave up 7 bases and J gave up 2 bases, with 18 bases separating them. The CDR3 has 15 residues. CDR1 is SGHTA and CDR2 is FQGNSA in the germline V gene.

The chain uses TRBV11-2 and TRBJ2-2; no reliable D call. The CDR3 covers 17 residues. Germline V gene sequence: CDR1 SGHAT, CDR2 FQNNGV. Trimming took off 1 base at V and 0 bases at J, with 12 bases between the two ends. The CDR3 region has the DNA TGTGCCAGCAGCTTAGGTGTTCGGCGGACGAACACCGGGGAGCTGTTTTTT. This sequence encodes CASSLGVRRTNTGELFF.

The chain links TRBV7-9 to TRBJ2-1, with D perhaps TRBD2 (5 bases). Germline V lookup: CDR1 SEHNR, CDR2 FQNEAQ (reference sequence). V shed 5 bases and J shed 10 bases, with 15 bases lying between them. The CDR3 runs to 13 residues. The CDR3 spells CASSGLGVAEQFF. Written as DNA, the CDR3 is TGTGCCAGCAGCGGCCTGGGAGTAGCCGAGCAGTTCTTC. The entire variable domain, with the rest obtained from reference TRBV7-9 and TRBJ2-1, is as follows: DTGVSQNPRHKITKRGQNVTFRCDPISEHNRLYWYRQTLGQGPEFLTYFQNEAQLEKSRLLSDRFSAERPKGSFSTLEIQRTEQGDSAMYLCASSGLGVAEQFFGPGTRLTVL.

The V and J genes are TRBV24-1 and TRBJ2-7; TRBD2 matches at 10 bases. The CDR3 totals 15 residues. CDR1 KGHDR and CDR2 SFDVKD come from the germline V gene. V dropped 6 bases and J dropped 7; count of bases not matched to a gene: 11. CDR3 in DNA: TGTGCCACCAGTCGTACAGCGGGAGGGCCCAGGGAGCAGTACTTC. Its protein is CATSRTAGGPREQYF.

This clone was detected once. The chain links TRBV7-2 to TRBJ2-5; 7 bases are shared with TRBD1. The length of the CDR3 is 13 residues. Germline V gene data show CDR1 as SGHTA and CDR2 as FQGNSA. The junction had 7 bases not matched to a gene; V was cut back by 7 bases and J by 5 bases. The CDR3 protein is CASTTLQGETQYF. The CDR3 DNA sequence: TGTGCCAGCACCACTCTACAGGGGGAGACCCAGTACTTC.

The chain employs TRBV5-6 and TRBJ2-2, with unresolved D. This CDR3 has 16 amino acids. Trimming removed 5 bases from V and 1 base from J, with 15 bases in between. The germline CDR1 and CDR2 sequences are SGHDT and YYEEEE. The CDR3 DNA reads as TGTGCCAGCAGGAAAGGATGGGCAGGGAACACCGGGGAGCTGTTTTTT. Translated, it gives CASRKGWAGNTGELFF.

This clone has just a few counts. The chain recombines TRBV28 with TRBJ1-2, with a possible D match to TRBD1 (5 bases). Germline V gives CDR1 MDHEN, CDR2 SYDVKM. The CDR3 spans 16 residues. Trimming stripped 2 bases from V and 4 bases from J, with 17 bases between. Here the CDR3 DNA reads TGTGCCAGCAGTTTACGGGGGATTGCGGGCGTCTATGGCTACACCTTC. It specifies CASSLRGIAGVYGYTF.

This rearrangement joins TRBV19 to TRBJ1-1; D not resolved. The germline V gene has CDR1 LNHDA and CDR2 SQIVND (reference sequence). Trimming shortened V by 6 bases and J by 1 base, and 9 bases separated the two germline ends. The CDR3 is 13 amino acids. The CDR3 DNA reads as TGTGCCAGTAGCTTAAGTGAGAACACTGAAGCTTTCTTT. Amino acids: CASSLSENTEAFF.

This chain joins TRBV7-8 and TRBJ1-2; TRBD1 might be the D (6 bases). The germline V gene has CDR1 SGHVS and CDR2 FQNEAQ. Trimming took off 5 bases at V and 6 bases at J, with 16 bases between the two ends. The CDR3 is made up of 14 amino acids. The DNA of the CDR3 is TGTGCCAGCAGCACATCCAGGGGACGGCATGGCTACACCTTC. This codes for CASSTSRGRHGYTF. The entire variable domain, with the rest obtained from reference TRBV7-8 and TRBJ1-2, is as follows: GAGVSQSPRYKVAKRGQDVALRCDPISGHVSLFWYQQALGQGPEFLTYFQNEAQLDKSGLPSDRFFAERPEGSVSTLKIQRTQQEDSAVYLCASSTSRGRHGYTFGSGTRLTVV.

CDR3 protein: CASSQISREQYF. The CDR3 nucleotides are TGTGCCAGCAGCCAAATTTCGCGAGAGCAGTACTTC. V usage is TRBV14 and J usage is TRBJ2-7; D remains ambiguous. Germline-derived CDR1 and CDR2 are SGHDN and FVKESK. The V end lost 2 bases, the J end lost 7 bases, and 9 bases lay between the germline ends. This CDR3 contains 12 residues.

This chain connects TRBV6-1 to TRBJ2-7; D may be TRBD1 (5 bases). The germline V and J ends were trimmed by 2 bases and 3 bases, with 11 bases remaining between them. Germline V lookup: CDR1 MNHNS, CDR2 SASEGT. This CDR3 has 14 amino acids. The CDR3 DNA reads TGTGCCAGCAGTGAAAAGGGGCGCGGCTACGAGCAGTACTTC. It translates to CASSEKGRGYEQYF.

The V and J genes are TRBV28 and TRBJ2-1; no firm D call. This CDR3 is 14 amino acids long. Trimming cost V 3 bases and J 6 bases, with 12 bases left between them. CDR1 is MDHEN and CDR2 is SYDVKM in the germline V gene. In DNA, the CDR3 is TGTGCCAGCAGTTTTGTAGAAGCCAGCAATGAGCAGTTCTTC. This translates into CASSFVEASNEQFF.

The chain couples TRBV6-6 to TRBJ2-3; 12 bases are a match to TRBD2. The CDR3 length is 16 residues. Germline CDR1 reads MNHNY; CDR2 reads SVGAGI (reference sequence). V shed 5 bases, J shed 4 bases, and the junction held 7 bases outside the gene matches. The CDR3 spells CASSRQTSGRSDTQYF. CDR3 DNA sequence: TGTGCCAGCAGTCGACAGACTAGCGGGAGATCAGATACGCAGTATTTT.